The present T cell receptor beta chain was sequenced within a study of blood T cell repertoires in COVID-19. V lost 0 bases and J lost 7, with 12 bases in between. Germline V CDR1 and CDR2: SGHDN, FVKESK. This CDR3 has 14 residues. Remarks on this clone: Other nucleotide sequences in the sample specify the same CDR3.

Generated by immunoSEQ multiplex PCR, the TCRdb table keeps only in-frame clones and is missing some. The data contain hundreds of thousands of clones, roughly 85% of them singletons. This receptor was identified in a man aged 45 to 65 with COVID-19, enrolled during active disease. Sequenced sample: peripheral blood. This chain joins TRBV14 and TRBJ1-2; D not certain. The CDR3 bases are TGTGCCAGCAGCCAAGAATGGGGAGGGTTTGGCTACACCTTC. It specifies CASSQEWGGFGYTF.